The T cell receptor beta chain described here comes from a study of OX40 agonist ivuxolimab in advanced cancers. Study details: Treatment received earlier with anti-PD-1, anti-PD-L1 or anti-CTLA-4 agents was allowed, and roughly 40% had some.

Germline V gives CDR1 SGDLS, CDR2 YYNGEE. This CDR3 has 13 amino acids. Trimming shortened V by 0 bases and J by 6 bases, and 10 bases separated the two germline ends. Clones were sequenced by immunoSEQ multiplex PCR, and TCRdb holds only the in-frame ones, with some missing. The sample yields fewer than 100,000 clones, about 89% seen once. This sequence was found in an adult with an advanced solid tumor such as melanoma, head and neck, liver or kidney cancer. The V call is TRBV9, the J call TRBJ2-7; D uncertain. This material consisted of CD4+ or CD8+ T cells sorted from blood, taken in a trial of the OX40 agonist ivuxolimab. For the CDR3, the DNA is TGTGCCAGCAGCGTAGCCCCCCCGGGCGAGCAGTACTTC. Its translation: CASSVAPPGEQYF. Combining the CDR3 with reference TRBV9 and TRBJ2-7 gives the whole variable domain DSGVTQTPKHLITATGQRVTLRCSPRSGDLSVYWYQQSLDQGLQFLIQYYNGEERAKGNILERFSAQQFPDLHSELNLSSLELGDSALYFCASSVAPPGEQYFGPGTRLTVT.